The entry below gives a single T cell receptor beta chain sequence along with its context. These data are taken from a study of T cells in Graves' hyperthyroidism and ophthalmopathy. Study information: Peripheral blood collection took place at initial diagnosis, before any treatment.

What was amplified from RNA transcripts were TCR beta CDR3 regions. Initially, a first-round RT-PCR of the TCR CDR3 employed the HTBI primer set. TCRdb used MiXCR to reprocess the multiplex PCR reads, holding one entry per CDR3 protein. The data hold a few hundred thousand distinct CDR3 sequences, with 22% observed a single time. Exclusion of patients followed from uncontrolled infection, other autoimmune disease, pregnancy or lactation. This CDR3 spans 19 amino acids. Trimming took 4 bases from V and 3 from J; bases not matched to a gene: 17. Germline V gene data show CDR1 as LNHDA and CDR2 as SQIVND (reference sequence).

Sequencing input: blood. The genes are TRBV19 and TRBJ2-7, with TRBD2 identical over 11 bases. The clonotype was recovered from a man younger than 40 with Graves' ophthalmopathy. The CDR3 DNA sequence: TGTGCCAGTAGTAGAAAACCTACTAGCGGGAGAAGCCCTTTCTACGAGCAGTACTTC. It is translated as CASSRKPTSGRSPFYEQYF.